This T cell receptor beta chain stems from a study of Graves' ophthalmopathy and Graves' hyperthyroidism. As the starting material, over 9 ml of fresh peripheral blood yielded the PBMCs. CDR3 size: 16 residues. V lost 4 bases to trimming and J lost 3 bases; unmatched junction nucleotides: 10. Looked up from germline, CDR1 is SGHRS and CDR2 is YFSETQ. Regarding the study as a whole: Most expanded clonotypes from thyroid (those above 0.001 frequency) were also found in blood. Sensitivity reached approximately 89% and specificity about 80% for a 13-signature model separating ophthalmopathy from stable hyperthyroidism.

This clonotype was counted a few times. What it recognizes is unknown. RNA served as the template for amplifying TCR beta CDR3 regions. Second-round multiplex PCR came after a first-round RT-PCR that employed HTBI primers. MiXCR, applied by TCRdb to the multiplex PCR reads, yields one record per CDR3 protein. The table has roughly 500,000 distinct CDR3 sequences, 14% seen once. V usage is TRBV5-1 and J usage is TRBJ1-5; 7 bases match TRBD1. This sequence was found in a woman in her twenties or thirties with Graves' ophthalmopathy. Sequences were obtained from blood. The CDR3 protein is CASSPDPGQPNQPQHF. The CDR3 bases are TGCGCCAGCAGCCCGGACCCGGGACAGCCCAATCAGCCCCAGCATTTT.